This T cell receptor beta chain derives from a study of blood T cell repertoires in COVID-19. Looking at the study overall: In each case, the material was cDNA or gDNA derived from T cells, B-cell-depleted T cells, or PBMCs.

The table came from immunoSEQ multiplex PCR; TCRdb's copy has only in-frame clones and leaves some out. Found here are about 120,000 clones, roughly 91% of them singletons; the top ten hold roughly 19%. This clone appeared once. Germline-derived CDR1 and CDR2 are SEHNR and FQNEAQ (reference sequence). The length of the CDR3 is 16 residues. Trimming at V came to 5 bases and at J to 10 bases, leaving 14 bases not matched to a gene. The sample consisted of peripheral blood. The chain links TRBV7-9 to TRBJ1-6; 7 bases agree with TRBD1. The receptor was isolated from a human donor with acute or convalescent COVID-19. The donor label of this sample is uncertain. The CDR3 reads CASSRGTEIPGSPLHF. CDR3 DNA sequence: TGTGCCAGCAGCCGTGGGACAGAGATACCGGGGTCACCCCTCCACTTT.